There are many counts of the clone carrying this T cell receptor (beta chain). Its antigen is currently unknown. This CDR3 has 12 residues. Germline CDR1 is SGHRS and CDR2 is YFSETQ. Deletions cut 0 bases from V and 2 bases from J, with 2 bases between. The sample originates from a study of CD8 T cells in ankylosing spondylitis. Findings and limits, study-wide: Significantly higher representation of disease-linked clones was reported for matched ankylosing spondylitis synovial fluid.

TCRdb called the 5' RACE reads again in MiXCR, with one record for every CDR3 protein. The table has fewer than 200,000 distinct CDR3 sequences, about a sixth seen once. This TCR came from a male donor with ankylosing spondylitis or in good health (not recorded which). The genes are TRBV5-1 and TRBJ2-5; D gene uncertain. The material sequenced was blood, either unsorted or a sorted T cell fraction (not recorded which). The CDR3 protein is CASSLEQETQYF. The DNA of the CDR3 is TGCGCCAGCAGCTTGGAACAAGAGACCCAGTACTTC.